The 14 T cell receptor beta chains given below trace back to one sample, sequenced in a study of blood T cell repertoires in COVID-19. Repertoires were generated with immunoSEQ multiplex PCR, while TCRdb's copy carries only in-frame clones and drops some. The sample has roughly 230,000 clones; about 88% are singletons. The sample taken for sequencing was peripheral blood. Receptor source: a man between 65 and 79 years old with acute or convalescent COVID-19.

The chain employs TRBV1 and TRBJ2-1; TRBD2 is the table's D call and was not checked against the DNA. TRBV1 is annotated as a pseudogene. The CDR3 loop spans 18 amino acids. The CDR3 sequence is CTSSHRGLAGSSYNEQFF. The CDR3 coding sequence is TGCACCAGCAGCCATCGGGGACTAGCGGGGAGCTCCTACAATGAGCAGTTCTTC.

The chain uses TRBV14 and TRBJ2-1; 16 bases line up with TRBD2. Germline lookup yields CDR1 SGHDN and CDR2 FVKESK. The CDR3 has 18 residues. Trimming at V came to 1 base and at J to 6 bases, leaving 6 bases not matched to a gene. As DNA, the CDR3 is TGTGCCAGCAGCCAAGGGTTCGGGACTAGCGGGAGGGCCAATGAGCAGTTCTTC. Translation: CASSQGFGTSGRANEQFF.

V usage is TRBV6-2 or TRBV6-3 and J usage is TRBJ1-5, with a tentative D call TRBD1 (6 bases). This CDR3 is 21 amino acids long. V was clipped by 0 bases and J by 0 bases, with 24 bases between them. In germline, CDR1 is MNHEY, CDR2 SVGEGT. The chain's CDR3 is CASSYSGLLFQGSLSNQPQHF. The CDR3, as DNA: TGTGCCAGCAGTTACTCGGGGCTATTGTTTCAGGGGAGCCTTAGCAATCAGCCCCAGCATTTT.

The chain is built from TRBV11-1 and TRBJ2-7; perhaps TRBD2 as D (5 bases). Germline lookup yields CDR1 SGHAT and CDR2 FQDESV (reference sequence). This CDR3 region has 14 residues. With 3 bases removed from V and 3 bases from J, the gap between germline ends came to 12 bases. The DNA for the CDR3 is TGTGCCAGCAGCTTCAGAGGGTCTTACTACGAGCAGTACTTC. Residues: CASSFRGSYYEQYF.

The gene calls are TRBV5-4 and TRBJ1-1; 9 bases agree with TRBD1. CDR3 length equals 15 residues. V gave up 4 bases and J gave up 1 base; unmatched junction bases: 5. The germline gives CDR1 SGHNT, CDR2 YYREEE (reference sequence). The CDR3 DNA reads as TGTGCCAGCAGCGAGTACAGGGGGCAGAACACTGAAGCTTTCTTT. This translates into CASSEYRGQNTEAFF.

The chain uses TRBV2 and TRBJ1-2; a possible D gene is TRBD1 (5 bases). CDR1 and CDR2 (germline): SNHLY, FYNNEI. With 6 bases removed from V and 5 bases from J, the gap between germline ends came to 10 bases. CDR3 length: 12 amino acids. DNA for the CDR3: TGTGCCAGCAGCGTCCAGGGATATGGCTACACCTTC. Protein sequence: CASSVQGYGYTF.

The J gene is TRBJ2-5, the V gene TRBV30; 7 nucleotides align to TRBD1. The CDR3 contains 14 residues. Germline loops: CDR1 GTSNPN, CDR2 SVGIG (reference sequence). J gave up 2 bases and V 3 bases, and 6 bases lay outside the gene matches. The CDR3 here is CAWSMGQKQETQYF. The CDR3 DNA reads TGTGCCTGGAGCATGGGACAGAAACAAGAGACCCAGTACTTC.

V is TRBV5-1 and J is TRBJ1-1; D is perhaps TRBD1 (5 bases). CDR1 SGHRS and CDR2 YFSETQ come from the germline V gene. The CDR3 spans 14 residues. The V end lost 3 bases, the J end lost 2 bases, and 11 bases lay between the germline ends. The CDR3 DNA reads TGCGCCAGCAGCTCACCGGGACTCAACACTGAAGCTTTCTTT. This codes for CASSSPGLNTEAFF.

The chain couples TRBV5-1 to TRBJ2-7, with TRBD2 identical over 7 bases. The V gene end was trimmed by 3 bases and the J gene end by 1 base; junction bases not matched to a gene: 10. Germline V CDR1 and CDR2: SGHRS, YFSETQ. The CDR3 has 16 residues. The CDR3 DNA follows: TGCGCCAGCAGCTCGGGCGGCGCTAGCGGATCCTACGAGCAGTACTTC. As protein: CASSSGGASGSYEQYF.

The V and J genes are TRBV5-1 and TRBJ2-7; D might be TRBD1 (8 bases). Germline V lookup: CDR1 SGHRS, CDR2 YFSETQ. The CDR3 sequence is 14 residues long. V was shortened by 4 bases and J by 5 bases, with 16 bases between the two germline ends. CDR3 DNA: TGCGCCAGCAGCGGGGGGGACAGGTTCAACGAGCAGTACTTC. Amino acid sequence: CASSGGDRFNEQYF.

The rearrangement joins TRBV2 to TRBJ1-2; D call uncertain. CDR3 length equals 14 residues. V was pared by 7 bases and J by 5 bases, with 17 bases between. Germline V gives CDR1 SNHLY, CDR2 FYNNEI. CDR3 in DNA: TGTGCCAGCATTTATCAGACGGGTAATTATGGCTACACCTTC. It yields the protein CASIYQTGNYGYTF.

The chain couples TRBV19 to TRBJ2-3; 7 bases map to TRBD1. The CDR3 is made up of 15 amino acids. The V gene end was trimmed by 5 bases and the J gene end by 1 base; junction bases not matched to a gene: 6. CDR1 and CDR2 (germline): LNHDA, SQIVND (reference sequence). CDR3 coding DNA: TGTGCCAGTAGTGACCGGGACAGACGCACAGATACGCAGTATTTT. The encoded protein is CASSDRDRRTDTQYF.

The CDR3 is CASSYEYVRLFGRNTEAFF. The CDR3 DNA follows: TGTGCCAGCAGTTACGAGTACGTCCGCTTGTTTGGGCGAAACACTGAAGCTTTCTTT. V is TRBV6-2 or TRBV6-3 and J is TRBJ1-1; no reliable D call. This CDR3 comprises 19 residues. In germline, CDR1 is MNHEY, CDR2 SVGEGT. V was pared by 2 bases and J by 2 bases, with 24 bases between.

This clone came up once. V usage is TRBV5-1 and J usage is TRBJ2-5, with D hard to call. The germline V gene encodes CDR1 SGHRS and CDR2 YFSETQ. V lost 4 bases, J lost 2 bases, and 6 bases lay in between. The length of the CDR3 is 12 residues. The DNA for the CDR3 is TGCGCCAGCAGCCTGCTACAAGAGACCCAGTACTTC. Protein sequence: CASSLLQETQYF.